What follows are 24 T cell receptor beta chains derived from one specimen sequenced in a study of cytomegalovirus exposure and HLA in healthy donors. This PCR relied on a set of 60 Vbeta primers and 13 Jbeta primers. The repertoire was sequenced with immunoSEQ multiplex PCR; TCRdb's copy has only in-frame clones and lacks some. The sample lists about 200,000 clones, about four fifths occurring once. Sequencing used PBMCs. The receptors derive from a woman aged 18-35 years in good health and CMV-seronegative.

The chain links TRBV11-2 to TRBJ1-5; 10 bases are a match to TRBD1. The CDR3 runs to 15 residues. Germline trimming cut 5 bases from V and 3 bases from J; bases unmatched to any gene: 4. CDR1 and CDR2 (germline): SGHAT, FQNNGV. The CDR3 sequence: CASSPGTGVNQPQHF. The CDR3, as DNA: TGTGCCAGCAGCCCCGGGACAGGGGTCAATCAGCCCCAGCATTTT.

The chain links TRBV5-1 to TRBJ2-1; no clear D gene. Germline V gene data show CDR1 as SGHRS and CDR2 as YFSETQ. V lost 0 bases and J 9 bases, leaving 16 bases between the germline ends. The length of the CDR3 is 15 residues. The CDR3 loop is CASSLGTIGGPEQFF. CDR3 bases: TGCGCCAGCAGCTTGGGCACGATTGGCGGTCCTGAGCAGTTCTTC. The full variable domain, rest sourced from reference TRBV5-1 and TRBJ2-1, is KAGVTQTPRYLIKTRGQQVTLSCSPISGHRSVSWYQQTPGQGLQFLFEYFSETQRNKGNFPGRFSGRQFSNSRSEMNVSTLELGDSALYLCASSLGTIGGPEQFFGPGTRLTVL.

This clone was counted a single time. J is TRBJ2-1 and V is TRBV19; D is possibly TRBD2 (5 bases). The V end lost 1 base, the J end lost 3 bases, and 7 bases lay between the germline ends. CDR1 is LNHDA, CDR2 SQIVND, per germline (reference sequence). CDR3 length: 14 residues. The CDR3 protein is CASSIAGFYNEQFF. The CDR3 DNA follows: TGTGCCAGTAGTATAGCGGGGTTCTACAATGAGCAGTTCTTC.

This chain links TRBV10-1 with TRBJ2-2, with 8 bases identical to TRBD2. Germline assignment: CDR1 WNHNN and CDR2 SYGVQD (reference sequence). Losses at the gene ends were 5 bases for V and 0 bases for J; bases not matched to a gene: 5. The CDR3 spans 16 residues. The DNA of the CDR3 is TGCGCCAGCAGTTCCCTAGCGGGTCCGAACACCGGGGAGCTGTTTTTT. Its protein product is CASSSLAGPNTGELFF.

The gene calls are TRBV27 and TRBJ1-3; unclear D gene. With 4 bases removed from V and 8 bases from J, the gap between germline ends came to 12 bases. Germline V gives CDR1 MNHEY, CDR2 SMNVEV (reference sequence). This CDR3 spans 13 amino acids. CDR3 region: CASSSPSQDTIYF. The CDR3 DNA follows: TGTGCCAGCAGTTCCCCTTCTCAGGACACCATATATTTT.

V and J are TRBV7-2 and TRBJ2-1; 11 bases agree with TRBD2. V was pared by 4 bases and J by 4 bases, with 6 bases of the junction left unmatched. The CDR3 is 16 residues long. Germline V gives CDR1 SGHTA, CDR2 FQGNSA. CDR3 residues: CASSSHGTSGYNEQFF. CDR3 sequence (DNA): TGTGCCAGCAGCTCCCACGGGACTAGCGGTTACAATGAGCAGTTCTTC.

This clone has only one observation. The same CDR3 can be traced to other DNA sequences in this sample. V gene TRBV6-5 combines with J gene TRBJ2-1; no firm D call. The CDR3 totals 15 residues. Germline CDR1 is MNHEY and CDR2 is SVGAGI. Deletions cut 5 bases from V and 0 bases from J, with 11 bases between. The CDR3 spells CASSPDTSSYNEQFF. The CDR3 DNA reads TGTGCCAGCAGTCCTGACACGAGCTCCTACAATGAGCAGTTCTTC.

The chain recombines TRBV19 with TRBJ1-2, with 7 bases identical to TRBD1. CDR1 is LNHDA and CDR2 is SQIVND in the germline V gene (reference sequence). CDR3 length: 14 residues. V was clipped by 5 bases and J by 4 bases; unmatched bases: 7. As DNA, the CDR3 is TGTGCCAGTAGTGGCGACAGGGTTAGCTATGGCTACACCTTC. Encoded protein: CASSGDRVSYGYTF. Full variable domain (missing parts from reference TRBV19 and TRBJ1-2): DGGITQSPKYLFRKEGQNVTLSCEQNLNHDAMYWYRQDPGQGLRLIYYSQIVNDFQKGDIAEGYSVSREKKESFPLTVTSAQKNPTAFYLCASSGDRVSYGYTFGSGTRLTVV.

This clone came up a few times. CDR3 loop: CASTSTGQRRQPQHF. The CDR3 DNA is TGTGCCAGCACATCTACGGGACAGCGGAGGCAGCCCCAGCATTTT. The V call is TRBV6-1, the J call TRBJ1-5, with TRBD1 matching 7 bases. This CDR3 region has 15 residues. Trimming took 7 bases from V and 7 from J; bases not matched to a gene: 13. Germline V gene sequence: CDR1 MNHNS, CDR2 SASEGT.

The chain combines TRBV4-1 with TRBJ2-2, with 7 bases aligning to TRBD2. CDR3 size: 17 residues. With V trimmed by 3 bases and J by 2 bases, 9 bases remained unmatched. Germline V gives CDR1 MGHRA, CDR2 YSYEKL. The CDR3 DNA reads TGCGCCAGCAGCCACACCCGGGACTACAGAAACACCGGGGAGCTGTTTTTT. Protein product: CASSHTRDYRNTGELFF.

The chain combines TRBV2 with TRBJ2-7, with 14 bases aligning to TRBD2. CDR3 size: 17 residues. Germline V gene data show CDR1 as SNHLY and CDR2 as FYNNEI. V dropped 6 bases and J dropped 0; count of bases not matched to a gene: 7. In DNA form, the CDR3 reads TGTGCCAGCAGCCCCGGGACTAGCGGGGGACTCTCCTACGAGCAGTACTTC. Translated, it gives CASSPGTSGGLSYEQYF. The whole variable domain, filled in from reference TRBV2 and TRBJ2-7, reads EPEVTQTPSHQVTQMGQEVILRCVPISNHLYFYWYRQILGQKVEFLVSFYNNEISEKSEIFDDQFSVERPDGSNFTLKIRSTKLEDSAMYFCASSPGTSGGLSYEQYFGPGTRLTVT.

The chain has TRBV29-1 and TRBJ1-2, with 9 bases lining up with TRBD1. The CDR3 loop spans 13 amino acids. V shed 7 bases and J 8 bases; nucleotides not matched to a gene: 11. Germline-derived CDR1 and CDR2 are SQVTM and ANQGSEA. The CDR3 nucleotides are TGCAGCGCCGAAAGGACAGGGGCCCGCGGCTACACCTTC. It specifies CSAERTGARGYTF.

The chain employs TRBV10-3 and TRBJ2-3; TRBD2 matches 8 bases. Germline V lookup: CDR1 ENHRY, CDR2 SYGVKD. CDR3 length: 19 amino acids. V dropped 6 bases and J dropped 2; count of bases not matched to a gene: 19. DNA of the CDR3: TGTGCCATCAGCCGACGCCCGTACACGGGAGGGAAGGACACAGATACGCAGTATTTT. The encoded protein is CAISRRPYTGGKDTDTQYF.

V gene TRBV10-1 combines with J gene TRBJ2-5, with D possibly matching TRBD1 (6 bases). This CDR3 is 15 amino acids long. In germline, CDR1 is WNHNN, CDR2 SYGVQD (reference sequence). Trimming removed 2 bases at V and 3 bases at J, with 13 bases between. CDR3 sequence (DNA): TGCGCCAGCAGTGAGAGGGACACGAAGGAAGAGACCCAGTACTTC. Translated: CASSERDTKEETQYF.

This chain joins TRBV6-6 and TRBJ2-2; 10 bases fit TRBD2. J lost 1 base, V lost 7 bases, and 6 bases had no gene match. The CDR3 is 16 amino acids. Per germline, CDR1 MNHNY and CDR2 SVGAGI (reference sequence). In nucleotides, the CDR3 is TGTGCCAGCATCCTTAGCGGGAGGCGGAACACCGGGGAGCTGTTTTTT. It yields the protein CASILSGRRNTGELFF.

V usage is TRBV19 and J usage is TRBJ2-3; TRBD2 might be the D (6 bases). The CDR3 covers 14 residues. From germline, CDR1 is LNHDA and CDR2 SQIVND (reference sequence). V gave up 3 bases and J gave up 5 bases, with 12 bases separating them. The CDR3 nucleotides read TGTGCCAGTAGTATTGGAGGGAGAGGAGATACGCAGTATTTT. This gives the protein CASSIGGRGDTQYF.

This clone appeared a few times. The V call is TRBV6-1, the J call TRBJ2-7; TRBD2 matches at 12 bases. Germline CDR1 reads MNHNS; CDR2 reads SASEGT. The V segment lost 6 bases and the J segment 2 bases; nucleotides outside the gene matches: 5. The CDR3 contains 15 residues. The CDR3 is CASRNWTSGTYEQYV. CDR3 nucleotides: TGTGCCAGCAGGAACTGGACTAGCGGGACCTACGAGCAGTACGTC.

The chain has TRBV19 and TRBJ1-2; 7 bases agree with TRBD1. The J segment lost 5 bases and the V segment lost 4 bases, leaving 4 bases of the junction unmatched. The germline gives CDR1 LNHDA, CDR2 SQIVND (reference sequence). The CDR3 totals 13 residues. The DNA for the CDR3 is TGTGCCAGTAGTAAGGACAGGACGTATGGCTACACCTTC. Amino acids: CASSKDRTYGYTF.

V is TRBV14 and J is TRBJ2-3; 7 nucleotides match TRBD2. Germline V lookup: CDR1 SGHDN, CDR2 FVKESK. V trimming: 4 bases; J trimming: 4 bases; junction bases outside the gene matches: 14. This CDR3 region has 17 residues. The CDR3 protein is CASSLIPAGVRADTQYF. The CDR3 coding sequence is TGTGCCAGCAGCCTAATTCCGGCGGGAGTTAGGGCAGATACGCAGTATTTT.

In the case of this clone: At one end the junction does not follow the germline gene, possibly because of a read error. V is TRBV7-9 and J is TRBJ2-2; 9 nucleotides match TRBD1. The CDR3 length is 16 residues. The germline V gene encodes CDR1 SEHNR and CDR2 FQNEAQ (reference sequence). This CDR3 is CSSSQYRGLDTGELFF. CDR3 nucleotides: TGTTCCAGCAGCCAATACAGGGGGCTGGACACCGGGGAGCTGTTTTTT.

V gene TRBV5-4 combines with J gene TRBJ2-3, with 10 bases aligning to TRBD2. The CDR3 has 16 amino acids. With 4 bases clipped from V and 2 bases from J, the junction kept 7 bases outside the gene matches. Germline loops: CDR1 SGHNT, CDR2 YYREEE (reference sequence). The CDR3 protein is CASSPLAGGSTDTQYF. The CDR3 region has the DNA TGTGCCAGCAGCCCCTTAGCGGGAGGTTCCACAGATACGCAGTATTTT.

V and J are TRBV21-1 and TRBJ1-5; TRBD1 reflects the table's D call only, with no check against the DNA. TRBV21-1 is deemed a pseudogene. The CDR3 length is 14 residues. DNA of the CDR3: TGTGCCAGCCCCTCAGAATATATCAATCAGCCCCAGCATTTT. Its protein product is CASPSEYINQPQHF.

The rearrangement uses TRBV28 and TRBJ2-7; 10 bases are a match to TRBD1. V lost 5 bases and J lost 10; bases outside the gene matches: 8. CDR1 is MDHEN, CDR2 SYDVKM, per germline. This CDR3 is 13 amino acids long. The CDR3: CASSQSRDRGQYF. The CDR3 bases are TGTGCCAGCAGTCAGTCCCGGGACAGGGGTCAGTACTTC.

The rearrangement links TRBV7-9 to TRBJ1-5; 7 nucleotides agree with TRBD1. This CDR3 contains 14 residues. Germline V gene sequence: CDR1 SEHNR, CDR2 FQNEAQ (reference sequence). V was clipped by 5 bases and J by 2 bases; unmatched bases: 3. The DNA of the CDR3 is TGTGCCAGCAGCCAAGGGACAGGCAATCAGCCCCAGCATTTT. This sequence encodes CASSQGTGNQPQHF.